The 3 T cell receptor beta chains below all came from one sample that was sequenced in a study of post-analysis software for immune sequencing data. Their antigens are not known. Presence of unique molecular identifiers characterized the TCR beta cDNA libraries. TCRdb called the PCR reads again in MiXCR, with one record for every CDR3 protein. The sample lists roughly 800,000 distinct CDR3 sequences; around 27% were seen once. Overall study findings and caveats: Included in a set of roughly five TRBV segments more frequent in patients than controls were TRBV5-6, TRBV5-1 and TRBV20-1.

Material: blood. The receptors were sampled from a girl aged 5 to 17 with multiple sclerosis.

This clonotype occurred a few times. The rearrangement uses TRBV5-1 and TRBJ1-2, with 11 nucleotides matching TRBD1. CDR1 SGHRS and CDR2 YFSETQ come from the germline V gene. With 2 bases clipped from V and 4 bases from J, the junction kept 10 bases outside the gene matches. This CDR3 is 17 amino acids long. For the CDR3, the DNA is TGCGCCAGCAGCTTCACCGGGACAGGGGGTGGAATCTATGGCTACACCTTC. Protein product: CASSFTGTGGGIYGYTF.

This clonotype showed up just a few times. The J gene is TRBJ2-1, the V gene TRBV9, with a tentative D call TRBD2 (5 bases). With 5 bases removed from V and 2 bases from J, the gap between germline ends came to 14 bases. Germline CDR1 and CDR2: SGDLS and YYNGEE. The CDR3 runs 15 residues. CDR3 protein: CASSSARRAYNEQFF. The CDR3 bases are TGTGCCAGCAGTTCAGCAAGGCGGGCCTACAATGAGCAGTTCTTC.

The V and J genes are TRBV29-1 and TRBJ2-7, with a possible D match to TRBD1 (6 bases). Germline-derived CDR1 and CDR2 are SQVTM and ANQGSEA. V gave up 4 bases and J gave up 6 bases, with 13 bases separating them. The CDR3 is 12 residues long. The CDR3 bases are TGCAGCGTTGCCCAGGGGATCGGCGAGCAGTACTTC. Translation: CSVAQGIGEQYF.